The clone carrying this T cell receptor (beta chain) was counted a few times. Its antigen is undetermined. This specimen comes from a study of CD8+ T cells in alopecia areata. Turning to the study itself: Each day, treated patients took oral tofacitinib twice, at 5 to 10 mg per dose. Study outcomes and limitations: Tofacitinib significantly reduced both scalp clonality and expanded CD8+ clones among the top 100.

The CDR3 contains 19 residues. Germline assignment: CDR1 SGHTA and CDR2 FQGTGA. V shed 1 base and J 2 bases; nucleotides not matched to a gene: 10. Extracted from the samples, RNA was reverse transcribed into cDNA to serve as the sequencing template. Generated by immunoSEQ multiplex PCR, the TCRdb table keeps only in-frame clones and is missing some. The profile covers 110,000 or so clones, with 56% appearing a single time and about 3.2% taken by the ten largest. The treatment: oral pan-JAK inhibitor, 5-10 mg twice daily. The material sequenced was CD4+ T cells sorted from blood, taken at week 24, from a patient treated with tofacitinib. The chain combines TRBV7-3 with TRBJ2-6, with TRBD1 identical over 8 bases. This clonotype was obtained from a human donor with alopecia areata. The CDR3 nucleotides are TGTGCCAGCAGCTTAATTCCCCCGGGACAGGAACCTGGGGCCAACGTCCTGACTTTC. Amino acids: CASSLIPPGQEPGANVLTF. The full variable domain, its missing parts supplied by reference TRBV7-3 and TRBJ2-6, is GAGVSQTPSNKVTEKGKYVELRCDPISGHTALYWYRQSLGQGPEFLIYFQGTGAADDSGLPNDRFFAVRPEGSVSTLKIQRTERGDSAVYLCASSLIPPGQEPGANVLTFGAGSRLTVL.